The 10 T cell receptor beta chains listed next were all sequenced from one sample in a study of shared clonotypes between healthy human individuals. Here immunoSEQ multiplex PCR was the method, and the copy in TCRdb shows in-frame clones only, minus some. The sample yields 1.4 million to 1.5 million clones, more than 95% seen once. Input material: naive CD4+ T cells sorted from blood. Subset meaning: CD45RA+ positively selected. The origin of the receptors is a man aged 25-40 years in good health.

The sample holds one count of this clone. The chain carries TRBV19 and TRBJ2-7, with D maybe TRBD1 (6 bases). The CDR3 is 14 amino acids. Germline V lookup: CDR1 LNHDA, CDR2 SQIVND (reference sequence). Trimming pared 5 bases from V and 2 bases from J, leaving 13 bases between. In DNA form, the CDR3 reads TGTGCCAGTAGTGTGACAGGTTCTACCTACGAGCAGTACTTC. Translation: CASSVTGSTYEQYF.

The chain uses TRBV13 and TRBJ1-1, with D hard to call. Trimming took off 3 bases at V and 5 bases at J, with 13 bases between the two ends. CDR3 length: 14 amino acids. Germline-derived CDR1 and CDR2 are PRHDT and FYEKMQ (reference sequence). The CDR3 sequence is CASSFMGSGTEAFF. The CDR3 DNA reads as TGTGCCAGCAGCTTCATGGGATCGGGGACTGAAGCTTTCTTT.

Here the CDR3 reads CASSLVLAGASTDTQYF. CDR3 nucleotides: TGTGCCAGCAGCTTAGTACTAGCGGGAGCCAGCACAGATACGCAGTATTTT. The chain is built from TRBV11-2 and TRBJ2-3; 11 bases match TRBD2. V lost 1 base, J lost 0 bases, and 3 bases stayed unmatched. There are 17 residues in the CDR3. Germline V gene data show CDR1 as SGHAT and CDR2 as FQNNGV.

About this clone itself: Other DNA sequences from this sample encode an identical CDR3 as well. The chain employs TRBV7-9 and TRBJ2-1, with 10 nucleotides matching TRBD1. With V trimmed by 1 base and J by 0 bases, 0 bases remained unmatched. Germline CDR1 SEHNR, CDR2 FQNEAQ (reference sequence). The CDR3 has 16 residues. CDR3 nucleotides: TGTGCCAGCAGCTTAGGGGACAGGGGCTCCTACAATGAGCAGTTCTTC. Protein product: CASSLGDRGSYNEQFF.

The chain has TRBV7-6 and TRBJ1-5; perhaps TRBD1 as D (5 bases). Germline loops: CDR1 SGHVS, CDR2 FNYEAQ. The CDR3 is made up of 13 amino acids. Trimming removed 2 bases at V and 6 bases at J, with 8 bases between. This CDR3 reads CASSLYGGQPQHF. The CDR3 DNA reads TGTGCCAGCAGCTTATACGGGGGTCAGCCCCAGCATTTT.

The V call is TRBV7-9, the J call TRBJ2-7; 8 bases align to TRBD2. J lost 4 bases, V lost 5 bases, and 10 bases had no gene match. The CDR3 extends over 15 amino acids. From germline, CDR1 is SEHNR and CDR2 FQNEAQ (reference sequence). CDR3 in amino acids: CASSETSVDLYEQYF. The CDR3 bases are TGTGCCAGCAGCGAGACTAGCGTGGATCTATACGAGCAGTACTTC.

The J gene is TRBJ2-5, the V gene TRBV5-1; TRBD2 is a possible D gene (6 bases). The V gene lost 4 bases and the J gene lost 4 bases, with 20 bases spanning the gap. Germline values: CDR1 SGHRS, CDR2 YFSETQ. This CDR3 is built from 16 residues. The CDR3 DNA follows: TGCGCCAGCAGCCCAGCCCGGGACTCGTGGCGAGAGACCCAGTACTTC. Translated: CASSPARDSWRETQYF.

The chain recombines TRBV11-2 with TRBJ2-7; no reliable D call. Trimming stripped 8 bases from V and 5 bases from J, with 10 bases between. The CDR3 is 11 residues long. The germline V gene encodes CDR1 SGHAT and CDR2 FQNNGV. CDR3: CASLRGHEQYF. The DNA for the CDR3 is TGTGCCAGCCTCAGAGGTCACGAGCAGTACTTC.

The rearrangement joins TRBV19 to TRBJ2-7, with TRBD2 matching over 11 bases. This CDR3 region has 13 residues. Germline V gene data show CDR1 as LNHDA and CDR2 as SQIVND (reference sequence). The V segment lost 10 bases and the J segment 6 bases; nucleotides outside the gene matches: 8. In DNA, the CDR3 is TGTGCCACCTCCGGACTAGCGGGTCGCGAGCAGTACTTC. This sequence encodes CATSGLAGREQYF.

The chain uses TRBV14 and TRBJ2-7, with a weak D call TRBD2 (6 bases). CDR3 size: 14 residues. CDR1 is SGHDN, CDR2 FVKESK, per germline. Trimming took 3 bases from V and 9 from J, leaving 18 bases between them. CDR3 coding DNA: TGTGCCAGCAGCCAGGGCGGGGTCGTTTTTTTGCAGTACTTC. Encoded protein: CASSQGGVVFLQYF.